Listed below are T cell receptor beta chains from one sample, sequenced in a study of shared clonotypes between healthy human individuals. Libraries were prepared by immunoSEQ multiplex PCR; TCRdb keeps only in-frame clonotypes and omits some of them. The data show about 2.3 million clones, with 85% to 95% seen just once and 0.37% held by the top ten. The sample was naive CD4+ T cells from PBMCs. These TCRs come from a young man in good health. Some clones in this sample may be carry-over from other donors' samples. Both conserved end residues are part of each CDR3. The order of the fields is J gene, D gene, V gene, CDR3 protein, CDR3 DNA. A D gene is named only where the DNA matches it firmly.

TRBJ1-1 TRBD1 TRBV4-2 CASSQERDSQAFF TGTGCCAGCAGCCAAGAACGGGACAGCCAAGCTTTCTTT
TRBJ2-1 - TRBV7-9 CASSYSNVGGNEQFF TGTGCCAGCAGCTATTCCAATGTCGGGGGTAATGAGCAGTTCTTC
TRBJ1-1 TRBD1 TRBV5-4 CASSLEVGGQGVEAFF TGTGCCAGCAGCTTGGAAGTAGGGGGCCAGGGGGTTGAAGCTTTCTTT
TRBJ2-1 - TRBV18 CASSSFGGDSYNEQFF TGTGCCAGCTCTTCCTTTGGCGGCGACTCCTACAATGAGCAGTTCTTC
TRBJ1-2 - TRBV15 CATSRGTAADAYGYTF TGTGCCACCAGCAGAGGAACCGCTGCGGACGCCTATGGCTACACCTTC
TRBJ1-4 TRBD1 TRBV5-8 CASSFYTGTGGEKLFF TGTGCCAGCAGCTTCTACACCGGGACAGGGGGAGAAAAACTGTTTTTT
TRBJ2-3 TRBD1 TRBV15 CATSVWDRRTDTQYF TGTGCCACCAGCGTCTGGGACAGGCGCACAGATACGCAGTATTTT
TRBJ1-2 - TRBV6-5 CASTTGRLGDYGYTF TGTGCCAGCACCACAGGGAGGTTGGGGGACTATGGCTACACCTTC
TRBJ2-1 - TRBV4-2 CASSPGTSLADEQFF TGTGCCAGCAGCCCCGGGACTTCACTGGCTGATGAGCAGTTCTTC
TRBJ2-5 - TRBV7-8 CASRTLPWGPETQYF TGTGCCAGCAGAACATTACCCTGGGGACCAGAGACCCAGTACTTC
TRBJ1-3 - TRBV15 CATSQDSPSTINSGNTIYF TGTGCCACCAGTCAAGACTCCCCATCCACAATCAACTCTGGAAACACCATATATTTT
TRBJ1-1 - TRBV15 CATSRDLVESARAFF TGTGCCACCAGCAGAGATTTAGTCGAGTCCGCTCGAGCTTTCTTT
TRBJ2-4 - TRBV4-1 CASSHLNLAKNIQYF TGCGCCAGCAGCCACCTCAATTTAGCCAAAAACATTCAGTACTTC
TRBJ2-5 TRBD2 TRBV11-3 CASSLAGGETQYF TGTGCCAGCAGCTTAGCGGGAGGAGAGACCCAGTACTTC
TRBJ2-7 - TRBV7-8 CASSERRDFLSYEQYF TGTGCCAGCAGTGAAAGAAGGGACTTCCTCTCCTACGAGCAGTACTTC
TRBJ1-5 - TRBV14 CASSQGPGPQHF TGTGCCAGCAGCCAGGGGCCGGGGCCCCAGCATTTT